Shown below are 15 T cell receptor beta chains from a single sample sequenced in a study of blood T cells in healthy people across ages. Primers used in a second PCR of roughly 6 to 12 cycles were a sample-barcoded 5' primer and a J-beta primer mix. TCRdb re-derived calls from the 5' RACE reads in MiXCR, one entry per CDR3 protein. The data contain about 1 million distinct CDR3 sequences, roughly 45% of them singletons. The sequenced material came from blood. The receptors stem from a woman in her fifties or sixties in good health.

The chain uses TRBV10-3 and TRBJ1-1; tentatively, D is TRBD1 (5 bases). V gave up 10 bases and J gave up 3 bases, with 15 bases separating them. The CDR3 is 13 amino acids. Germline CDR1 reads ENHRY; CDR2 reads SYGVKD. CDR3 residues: CATGTPGDTEAFF. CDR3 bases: TGTGCCACGGGGACTCCGGGCGACACTGAAGCTTTCTTT.

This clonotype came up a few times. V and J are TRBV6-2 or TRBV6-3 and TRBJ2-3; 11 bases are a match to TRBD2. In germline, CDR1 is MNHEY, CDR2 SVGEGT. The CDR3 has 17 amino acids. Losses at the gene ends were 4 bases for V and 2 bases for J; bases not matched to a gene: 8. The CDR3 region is CASSFPGLADHTDTQYF. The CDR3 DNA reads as TGTGCCAGCAGTTTTCCGGGACTAGCGGATCACACAGATACGCAGTATTTT.

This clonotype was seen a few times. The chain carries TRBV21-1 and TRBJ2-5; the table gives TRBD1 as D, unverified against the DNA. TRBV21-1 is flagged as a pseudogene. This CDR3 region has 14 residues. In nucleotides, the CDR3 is TGTGCCAGCAGGTCGGCAAACAAGGGGGAGACCCAGTACTTC. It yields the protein CASRSANKGETQYF.

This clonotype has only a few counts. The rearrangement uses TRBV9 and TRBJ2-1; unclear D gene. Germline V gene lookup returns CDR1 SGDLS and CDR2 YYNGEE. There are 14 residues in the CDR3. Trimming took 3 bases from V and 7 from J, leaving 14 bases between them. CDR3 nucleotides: TGTGCCAGCAGCGAAACTTCTTTACAGAATGAGCAGTTCTTC. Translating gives CASSETSLQNEQFF. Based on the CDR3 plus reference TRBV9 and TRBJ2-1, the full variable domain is DSGVTQTPKHLITATGQRVTLRCSPRSGDLSVYWYQQSLDQGLQFLIQYYNGEERAKGNILERFSAQQFPDLHSELNLSSLELGDSALYFCASSETSLQNEQFFGPGTRLTVL.

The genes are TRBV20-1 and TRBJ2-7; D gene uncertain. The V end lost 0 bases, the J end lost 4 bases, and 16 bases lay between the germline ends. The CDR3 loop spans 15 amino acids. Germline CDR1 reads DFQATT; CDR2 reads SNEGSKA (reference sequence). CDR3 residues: CSARDGSRAAYEQYF. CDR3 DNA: TGCAGTGCTAGAGATGGGTCTCGGGCTGCTTACGAGCAGTACTTC.

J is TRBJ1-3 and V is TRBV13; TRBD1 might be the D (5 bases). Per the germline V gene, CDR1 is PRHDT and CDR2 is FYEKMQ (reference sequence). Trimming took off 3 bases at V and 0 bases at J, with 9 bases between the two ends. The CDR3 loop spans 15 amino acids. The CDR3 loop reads CASSLGRSSGNTIYF. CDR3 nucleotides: TGTGCCAGCAGCTTGGGGCGGAGCTCTGGAAACACCATATATTTT.

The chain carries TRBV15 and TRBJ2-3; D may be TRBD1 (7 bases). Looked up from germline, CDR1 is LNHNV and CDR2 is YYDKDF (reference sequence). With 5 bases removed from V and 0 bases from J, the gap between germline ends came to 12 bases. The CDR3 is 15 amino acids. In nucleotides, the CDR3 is TGTGCCACCAGCGCGGGACAGTATAGCACAGATACGCAGTATTTT. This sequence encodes CATSAGQYSTDTQYF.

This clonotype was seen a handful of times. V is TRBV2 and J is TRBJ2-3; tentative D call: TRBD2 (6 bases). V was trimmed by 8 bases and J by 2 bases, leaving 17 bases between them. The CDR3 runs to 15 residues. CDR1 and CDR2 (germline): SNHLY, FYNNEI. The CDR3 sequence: CASEYLGSLTDTQYF. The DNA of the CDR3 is TGTGCCAGCGAGTACCTCGGGAGCCTCACAGATACGCAGTATTTT.

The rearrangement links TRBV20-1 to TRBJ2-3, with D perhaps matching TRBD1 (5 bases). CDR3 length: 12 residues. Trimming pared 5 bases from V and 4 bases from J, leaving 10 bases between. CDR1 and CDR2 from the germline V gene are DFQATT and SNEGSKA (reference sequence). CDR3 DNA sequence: TGCAGTGCTCTACAGGAGTCAGATACGCAGTATTTT. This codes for CSALQESDTQYF.

This chain's CDR3 is CASSQGAGDYEQYF. CDR3 bases: TGTGCCAGCAGCCAAGGAGCGGGAGACTACGAGCAGTACTTC. The chain is built from TRBV3-1 and TRBJ2-7; 8 bases are a match to TRBD2. Germline CDR1 is LGHDT and CDR2 is YNNKEL (reference sequence). V lost 1 base to trimming and J lost 3 bases; unmatched junction nucleotides: 2. The CDR3 has 14 residues.

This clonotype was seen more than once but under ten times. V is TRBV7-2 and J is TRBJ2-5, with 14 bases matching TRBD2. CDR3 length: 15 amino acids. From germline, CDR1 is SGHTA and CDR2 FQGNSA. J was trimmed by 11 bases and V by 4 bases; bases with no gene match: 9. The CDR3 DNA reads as TGTGCCAGCAGCTCGGGACTAGCGGGAGTCAATGAGCAGTACTTC. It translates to CASSSGLAGVNEQYF.

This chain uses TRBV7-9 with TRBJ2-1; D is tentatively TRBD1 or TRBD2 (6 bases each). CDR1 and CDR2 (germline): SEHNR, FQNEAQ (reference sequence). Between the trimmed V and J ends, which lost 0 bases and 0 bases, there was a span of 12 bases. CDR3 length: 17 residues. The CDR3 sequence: CASSLAGGGSSYNEQFF. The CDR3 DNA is TGTGCCAGCAGCTTAGCTGGAGGGGGAAGCTCCTACAATGAGCAGTTCTTC.

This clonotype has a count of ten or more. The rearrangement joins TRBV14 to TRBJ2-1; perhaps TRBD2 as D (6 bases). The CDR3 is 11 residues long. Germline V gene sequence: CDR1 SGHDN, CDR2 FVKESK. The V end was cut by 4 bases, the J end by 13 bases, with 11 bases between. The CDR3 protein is CASSPGLNQFF. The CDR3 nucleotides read TGTGCCAGCAGCCCCGGACTAAACCAGTTCTTC.

The CDR3 sequence is CSANAPGGPQETQYF. Written as DNA, the CDR3 is TGCAGTGCCAATGCCCCAGGGGGACCTCAAGAGACCCAGTACTTC. The chain employs TRBV20-1 and TRBJ2-5, with TRBD1 identical over 7 bases. V shed 6 bases and J 2 bases; nucleotides not matched to a gene: 12. Per the germline V gene, CDR1 is DFQATT and CDR2 is SNEGSKA (reference sequence). CDR3 length equals 15 residues.

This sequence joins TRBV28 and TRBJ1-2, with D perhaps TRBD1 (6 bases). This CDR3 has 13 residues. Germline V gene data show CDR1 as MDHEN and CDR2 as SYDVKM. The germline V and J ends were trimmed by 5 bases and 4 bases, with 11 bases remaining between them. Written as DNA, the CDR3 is TGTGCCAGCAGTACCAGGGGCGGCTATGGCTACACCTTC. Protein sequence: CASSTRGGYGYTF.